A single sample gave rise to the 24 T cell receptor beta chains below, sequenced in a study of blood T cell repertoires in COVID-19. Using immunoSEQ multiplex PCR, the repertoire was profiled, and TCRdb retains in-frame clones only, with some absent. Of some 93,000 clones in the sample, 86% are singletons; the top ten hold less than 8.5%. The sample taken for sequencing was peripheral blood. Receptors were obtained from a man between 60 and 75 years old with acute or convalescent COVID-19.

The genes are TRBV18 and TRBJ2-3; 14 bases match TRBD2. V shed 3 bases, J shed 2 bases, and the junction held 7 bases outside the gene matches. Germline V gene lookup returns CDR1 KGHSH and CDR2 LQKENI. The CDR3 length is 18 residues. CDR3 nucleotides: TGTGCCAGCTCACCCTGGACTAGCGGGGGGCTCGACACAGATACGCAGTATTTT. Its translation is CASSPWTSGGLDTDTQYF.

This chain joins TRBV24-1 and TRBJ1-6; the D is unclear. V was clipped by 8 bases and J by 0 bases, with 10 bases between them. Germline assignment: CDR1 KGHDR and CDR2 SFDVKD. There are 15 residues in the CDR3. CDR3 loop: CATKKLSSYNSPLHF. The CDR3 region has the DNA TGTGCCACCAAAAAACTGAGCTCCTATAATTCACCCCTCCACTTT.

The V and J genes are TRBV19 and TRBJ1-4; maybe TRBD1 (5 bases). Germline values: CDR1 LNHDA, CDR2 SQIVND (reference sequence). The V end was cut by 5 bases, the J end by 8 bases, with 18 bases between. The CDR3 has 15 amino acids. This chain's CDR3 is CASSETADLREKLFF. CDR3 bases: TGTGCCAGTAGTGAGACAGCAGACTTAAGGGAAAAACTGTTTTTT. Combining the CDR3 with reference TRBV19 and TRBJ1-4 gives the whole variable domain DGGITQSPKYLFRKEGQNVTLSCEQNLNHDAMYWYRQDPGQGLRLIYYSQIVNDFQKGDIAEGYSVSREKKESFPLTVTSAQKNPTAFYLCASSETADLREKLFFGSGTQLSVL.

The V and J genes are TRBV23-1 and TRBJ2-3; 10 nucleotides line up with TRBD2. TRBV23-1 is noted as an ORF with a role that remains uncertain. The CDR3 is 20 amino acids. Trimming removed 3 bases from V and 4 bases from J; junction bases left unmatched: 19. CDR3 protein: CASSHNDASGRADMPDTQYF. CDR3 DNA sequence: TGCGCCAGCAGTCACAACGACGCAAGCGGGAGGGCTGACATGCCAGATACGCAGTATTTT.

The CDR3, as DNA: TGTGCCAGCAGCGGGCCTGGGCAGCTAAACTATGGCTACACCTTC. This sequence encodes CASSGPGQLNYGYTF. The genes are TRBV5-4 and TRBJ1-2; D uncertain. CDR1 is SGHNT and CDR2 is YYREEE in the germline V gene (reference sequence). With 4 bases removed from V and 2 bases from J, the gap between germline ends came to 15 bases. This CDR3 is built from 15 residues.

The chain links TRBV29-1 to TRBJ2-7; D call uncertain. V lost 3 bases and J 1 base, leaving 7 bases between the germline ends. The CDR3 runs 12 residues. In germline, CDR1 is SQVTM, CDR2 ANQGSEA. The CDR3 reads CSVEQDSYEQYF. Here the CDR3 DNA reads TGCAGCGTTGAGCAGGATTCCTACGAGCAGTACTTC.

The chain carries TRBV25-1 and TRBJ1-2; D is uncertain. CDR1 is MGHDK, CDR2 SYGVNS, per germline. The CDR3 totals 13 residues. The V end was cut by 2 bases, the J end by 4 bases, with 8 bases between. In DNA, the CDR3 is TGTGCCAGCAGTGAAGGCTGGGCCTATGGCTACACCTTC. Translated, it gives CASSEGWAYGYTF.

The chain couples TRBV2 to TRBJ1-4, with D possibly TRBD1 on 5 matching bases. Trimming cost V 5 bases and J 5 bases, with 9 bases left between them. From germline, CDR1 is SNHLY and CDR2 FYNNEI. There are 13 residues in the CDR3. The CDR3 is CASSIPGNEKLFF. Here the CDR3 DNA reads TGTGCCAGCAGTATACCAGGGAATGAAAAACTGTTTTTT.

This clone occurred a few times. The rearrangement uses TRBV24-1 and TRBJ2-1, with 9 bases identical to TRBD2. Germline CDR1 and CDR2: KGHDR and SFDVKD. This CDR3 is 13 amino acids long. The J segment lost 10 bases and the V segment lost 4 bases, leaving 4 bases of the junction unmatched. In nucleotides, the CDR3 is TGTGCCACCAGTGACCCCGGACTAGCGGAGCAGTTCTTC. This sequence encodes CATSDPGLAEQFF.

This clone came up a few times. The V call is TRBV28, the J call TRBJ1-4; tentative D call: TRBD1 (5 bases). V was pared by 6 bases and J by 8 bases, with 10 bases between. This CDR3 contains 12 residues. Germline CDR1 MDHEN, CDR2 SYDVKM. This CDR3 is CASRTASEKLFF. CDR3 in DNA: TGTGCCAGCAGGACAGCTTCAGAAAAACTGTTTTTT.

V usage is TRBV19 and J usage is TRBJ1-6; tentatively, D is TRBD1 (6 bases). The V end lost 7 bases, the J end lost 6 bases, and 13 bases lay between the germline ends. This CDR3 spans 14 amino acids. Germline V CDR1 and CDR2: LNHDA, SQIVND (reference sequence). The CDR3 spells CASTRTDFNSPLHF. For the CDR3, the DNA is TGTGCCAGTACTCGGACAGATTTTAATTCACCCCTCCACTTT.

The gene calls are TRBV6-5 and TRBJ1-3; 7 nucleotides match TRBD1. With V trimmed by 7 bases and J by 2 bases, 2 bases remained unmatched. CDR1 is MNHEY, CDR2 SVGAGI, per germline. This CDR3 is built from 13 residues. The CDR3 reads CASTGQAGNTIYF. The CDR3, as DNA: TGTGCCAGCACAGGACAGGCTGGAAACACCATATATTTT.

The chain has TRBV7-2 and TRBJ2-5, with TRBD2 matching over 7 bases. V lost 5 bases and J lost 4; bases outside the gene matches: 4. The CDR3 consists of 13 residues. Germline V gene data show CDR1 as SGHTA and CDR2 as FQGNSA. CDR3 residues: CASSGQRGETQYF. CDR3 nucleotide sequence: TGTGCCAGCAGCGGTCAGCGGGGAGAGACCCAGTACTTC.

This rearrangement joins TRBV9 to TRBJ2-7, with TRBD1 matching over 7 bases. In germline, CDR1 is SGDLS, CDR2 YYNGEE. Losses at the gene ends were 0 bases for V and 6 bases for J; bases not matched to a gene: 3. CDR3 length equals 13 residues. The CDR3 loop reads CASSVVGQSEQYF. CDR3 in DNA: TGTGCCAGCAGCGTAGTGGGACAGAGCGAGCAGTACTTC.

The chain couples TRBV29-1 to TRBJ1-2, with a tentative D call TRBD1 (5 bases). Germline V gives CDR1 SQVTM, CDR2 ANQGSEA. The CDR3 contains 16 residues. V gave up 1 base and J gave up 4 bases, with 19 bases separating them. CDR3 protein: CSVEAISQGTFYGYTF. For the CDR3, the DNA is TGCAGCGTTGAAGCAATATCCCAGGGAACTTTCTATGGCTACACCTTC.

The chain recombines TRBV7-2 with TRBJ2-7, with D hard to call. The CDR3 contains 13 residues. Germline V gene lookup returns CDR1 SGHTA and CDR2 FQGNSA. Trimming stripped 2 bases from V and 4 bases from J, with 9 bases between. DNA for the CDR3: TGTGCCAGCAGCTTATTACGGTCTTACGAGCAGTACTTC. Amino acid sequence: CASSLLRSYEQYF.

This chain links TRBV3-1 (or the pseudogene TRBV3-2) with TRBJ1-1, with 7 bases identical to TRBD1. CDR3 length: 15 residues. CDR1 LGHDT and CDR2 YNNKEL come from the germline V gene (reference sequence). V shed 4 bases and J 6 bases; nucleotides not matched to a gene: 11. The CDR3 DNA follows: TGTGCCAGCAGCCCCTCTGGTCGACAGGGACCTGAAGCTTTCTTT. Encoded protein: CASSPSGRQGPEAFF.

V is TRBV19 and J is TRBJ2-2; TRBD2 agrees at 8 bases. Germline loops: CDR1 LNHDA, CDR2 SQIVND (reference sequence). Germline trimming cut 4 bases from V and 7 bases from J; bases unmatched to any gene: 11. The CDR3 length is 16 residues. The CDR3 here is CASSTEGLAGVGELFF. As DNA, the CDR3 is TGTGCCAGTAGTACTGAGGGTCTAGCGGGTGTCGGGGAGCTGTTTTTT.

The V call is TRBV6-6, the J call TRBJ1-3; no definite D call. CDR3 size: 16 residues. CDR1 and CDR2 from the germline V gene are MNHNY and SVGAGI (reference sequence). V gave up 2 bases and J gave up 0 bases, with 11 bases separating them. DNA of the CDR3: TGTGCCAGCAGTTACGTTACAGTAAGCTCTGGAAACACCATATATTTT. It is translated as CASSYVTVSSGNTIYF.

This clone was seen just once. The V call is TRBV30, the J call TRBJ2-2; 7 bases fit TRBD2. The J segment lost 0 bases and the V segment lost 5 bases, leaving 6 bases of the junction unmatched. This CDR3 is 15 amino acids long. CDR1 and CDR2 (germline): GTSNPN, SVGIG (reference sequence). The CDR3 region has the DNA TGTGCCTGGGCCGGGAGGACGGCGAACACCGGGGAGCTGTTTTTT. Residues: CAWAGRTANTGELFF.

In DNA form, the CDR3 reads TGTGCCAGTGGGTGGGACAGGGAAGGCTACACCTTC. The encoded protein is CASGWDREGYTF. The chain has TRBV28 and TRBJ1-2; 9 nucleotides agree with TRBD1. In germline, CDR1 is MDHEN, CDR2 SYDVKM. Trimming cost V 9 bases and J 8 bases; bases outside gene matches: 7. The CDR3 runs 12 residues.

The rearrangement uses TRBV19 and TRBJ1-1; TRBD1 matches at 11 bases. V lost 1 base, J lost 4 bases, and 5 bases stayed unmatched. The CDR3 consists of 16 residues. CDR1 is LNHDA, CDR2 SQIVND, per germline (reference sequence). CDR3 protein: CASSIVGQGASTEAFF. Written as DNA, the CDR3 is TGTGCCAGTAGTATAGTTGGACAGGGGGCTTCCACTGAAGCTTTCTTT.

DNA for the CDR3: TGTGCCAGTAGTTTACGGACAGCCACAGATACGCAGTATTTT. Its translation: CASSLRTATDTQYF. The chain is built from TRBV19 and TRBJ2-3; D possibly corresponds to TRBD1 (6 bases). Trimming removed 5 bases at V and 2 bases at J, with 11 bases between. The CDR3 is 14 amino acids. CDR1 LNHDA and CDR2 SQIVND come from the germline V gene (reference sequence).

V is TRBV5-8 and J is TRBJ1-4, with D maybe TRBD1 (5 bases). The germline V and J ends were trimmed by 2 bases and 5 bases, with 22 bases remaining between them. Germline lookup yields CDR1 SGHTS and CDR2 YDEGEE. The length of the CDR3 is 18 residues. For the CDR3, the DNA is TGTGCCAGCAGCTTATCGGGACTCTCTGCTCGGGGGAATGAAAAACTGTTTTTT. It specifies CASSLSGLSARGNEKLFF.